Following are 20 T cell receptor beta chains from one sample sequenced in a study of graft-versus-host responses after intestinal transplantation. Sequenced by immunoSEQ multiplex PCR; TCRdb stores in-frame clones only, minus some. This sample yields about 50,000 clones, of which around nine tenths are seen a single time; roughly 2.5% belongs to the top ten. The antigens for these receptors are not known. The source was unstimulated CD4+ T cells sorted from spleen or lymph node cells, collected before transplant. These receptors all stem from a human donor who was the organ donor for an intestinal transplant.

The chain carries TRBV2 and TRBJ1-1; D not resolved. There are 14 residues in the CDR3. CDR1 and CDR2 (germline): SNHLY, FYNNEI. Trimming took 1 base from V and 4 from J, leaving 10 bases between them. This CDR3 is CASSEGSGITEAFF. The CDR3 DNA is TGTGCCAGCAGTGAAGGTTCCGGGATCACTGAAGCTTTCTTT.

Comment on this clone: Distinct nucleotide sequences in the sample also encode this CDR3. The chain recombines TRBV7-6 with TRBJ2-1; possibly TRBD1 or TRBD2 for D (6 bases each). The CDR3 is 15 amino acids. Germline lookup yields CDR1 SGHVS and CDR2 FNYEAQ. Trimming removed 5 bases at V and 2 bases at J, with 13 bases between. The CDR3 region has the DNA TGTGCCAGCAGCCTAGGGGGGAGGCCCTACAATGAGCAGTTCTTC. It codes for CASSLGGRPYNEQFF.

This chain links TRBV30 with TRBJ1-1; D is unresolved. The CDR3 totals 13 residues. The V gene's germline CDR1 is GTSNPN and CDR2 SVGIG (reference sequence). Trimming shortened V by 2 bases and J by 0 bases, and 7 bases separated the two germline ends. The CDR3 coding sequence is TGTGCCTGGAGTATAGCTGTGAACACTGAAGCTTTCTTT. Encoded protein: CAWSIAVNTEAFF.

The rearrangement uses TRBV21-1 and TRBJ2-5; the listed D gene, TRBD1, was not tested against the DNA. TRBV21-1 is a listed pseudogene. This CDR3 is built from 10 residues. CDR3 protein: CAGLQGMGYF. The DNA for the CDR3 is TGTGCCGGTTTACAGGGGATGGGGTACTTC.

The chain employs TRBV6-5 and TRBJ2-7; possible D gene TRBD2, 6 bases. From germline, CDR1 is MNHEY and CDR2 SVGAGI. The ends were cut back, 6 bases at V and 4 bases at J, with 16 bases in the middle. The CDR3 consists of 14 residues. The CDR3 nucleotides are TGTGCCAGCAGGGAGGGGACGAGAGGTTACGAGCAGTACTTC. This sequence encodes CASREGTRGYEQYF.

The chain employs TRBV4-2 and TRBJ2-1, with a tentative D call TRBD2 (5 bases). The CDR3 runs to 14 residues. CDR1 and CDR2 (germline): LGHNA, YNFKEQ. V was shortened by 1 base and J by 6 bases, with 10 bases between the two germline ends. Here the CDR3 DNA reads TGTGCCAGCAGCCAAGGAGGGTTTAGCAATGAGCAGTTCTTC. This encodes CASSQGGFSNEQFF.

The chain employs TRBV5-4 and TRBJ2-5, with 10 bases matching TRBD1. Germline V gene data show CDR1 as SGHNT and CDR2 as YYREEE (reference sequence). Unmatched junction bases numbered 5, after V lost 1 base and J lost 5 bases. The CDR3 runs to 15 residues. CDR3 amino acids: CASSLFGTGEETQYF. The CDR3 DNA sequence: TGTGCCAGCAGCTTGTTCGGGACAGGGGAGGAGACCCAGTACTTC.

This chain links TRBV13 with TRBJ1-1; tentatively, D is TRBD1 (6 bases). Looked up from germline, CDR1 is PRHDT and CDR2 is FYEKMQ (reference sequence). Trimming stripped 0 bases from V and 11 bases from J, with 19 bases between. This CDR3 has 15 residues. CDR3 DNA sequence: TGTGCCAGCAGCTTAGGCCGGGGCAGGGGAAGTAGGGCTTTCTTT. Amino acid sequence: CASSLGRGRGSRAFF.

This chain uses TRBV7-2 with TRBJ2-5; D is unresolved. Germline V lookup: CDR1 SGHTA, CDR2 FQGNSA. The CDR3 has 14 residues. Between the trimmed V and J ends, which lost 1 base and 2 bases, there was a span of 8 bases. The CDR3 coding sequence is TGTGCCAGCAGCTTAGTTGTCGGTCAAGAGACCCAGTACTTC. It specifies CASSLVVGQETQYF. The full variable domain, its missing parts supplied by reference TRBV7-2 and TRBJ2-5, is GAGVSQSPSNKVTEKGKDVELRCDPISGHTALYWYRQSLGQGLEFLIYFQGNSAPDKSGLPSDRFSAERTGGSVSTLTIQRTQQEDSAVYLCASSLVVGQETQYFGPGTRLLVL.

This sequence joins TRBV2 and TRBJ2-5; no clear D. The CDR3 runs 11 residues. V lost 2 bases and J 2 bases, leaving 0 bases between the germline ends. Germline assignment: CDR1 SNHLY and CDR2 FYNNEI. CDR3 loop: CASSEQETQYF. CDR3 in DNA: TGTGCCAGCAGTGAACAAGAGACCCAGTACTTC.

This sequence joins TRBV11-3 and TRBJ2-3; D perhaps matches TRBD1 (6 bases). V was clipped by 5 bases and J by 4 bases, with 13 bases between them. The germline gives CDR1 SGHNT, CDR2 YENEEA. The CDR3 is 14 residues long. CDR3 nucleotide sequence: TGTGCCAGCAGCCCAAACAGGGTTTCAGATACGCAGTATTTT. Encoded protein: CASSPNRVSDTQYF.

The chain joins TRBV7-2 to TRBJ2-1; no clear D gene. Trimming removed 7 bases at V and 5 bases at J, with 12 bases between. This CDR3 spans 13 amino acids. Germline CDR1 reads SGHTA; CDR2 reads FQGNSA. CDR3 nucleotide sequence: TGTGCCAGCATAGTCTTTGGAAACAATGAGCAGTTCTTC. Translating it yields CASIVFGNNEQFF.

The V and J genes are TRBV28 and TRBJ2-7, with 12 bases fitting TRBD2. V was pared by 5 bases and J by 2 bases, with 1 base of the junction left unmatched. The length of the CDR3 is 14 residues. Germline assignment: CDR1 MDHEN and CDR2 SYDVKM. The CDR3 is CASSRLAGAYEQYF. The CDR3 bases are TGTGCCAGCAGTCGACTAGCGGGGGCCTACGAGCAGTACTTC.

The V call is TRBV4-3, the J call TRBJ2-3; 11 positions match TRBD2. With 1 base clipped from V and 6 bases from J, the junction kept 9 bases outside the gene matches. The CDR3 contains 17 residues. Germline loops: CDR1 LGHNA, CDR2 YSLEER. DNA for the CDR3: TGCGCCAGCAGCCAAGTTTCGGGCGCTAGCGGGAGGGATACGCAGTATTTT. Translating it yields CASSQVSGASGRDTQYF.

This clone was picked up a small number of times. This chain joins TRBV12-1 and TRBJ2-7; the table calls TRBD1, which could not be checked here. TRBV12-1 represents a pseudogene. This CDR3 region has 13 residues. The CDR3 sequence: CASSWDRGYEQYF. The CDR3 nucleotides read TGTGCCAGCAGCTGGGACAGGGGTTACGAGCAGTACTTC.

CDR3 residues: CASSFQGAEDTQYF. CDR3 nucleotide sequence: TGTGCCAGCAGCTTCCAGGGGGCTGAAGATACGCAGTATTTT. This chain links TRBV11-1 with TRBJ2-3, with 8 bases fitting TRBD1. The germline gives CDR1 SGHAT, CDR2 FQDESV (reference sequence). J gave up 5 bases and V 3 bases, and 4 bases lay outside the gene matches. CDR3 size: 14 residues.

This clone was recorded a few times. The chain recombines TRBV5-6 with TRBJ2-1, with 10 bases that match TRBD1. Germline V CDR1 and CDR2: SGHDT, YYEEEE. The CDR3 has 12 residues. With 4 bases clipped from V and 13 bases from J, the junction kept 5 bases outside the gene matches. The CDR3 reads CASSADRGRQFF. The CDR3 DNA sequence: TGTGCCAGCAGCGCAGACAGGGGGCGACAGTTCTTC.

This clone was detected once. The CDR3 region is CATSRHYSGTRSYEQYF. The CDR3 bases are TGTGCCACCAGCAGACACTACTCCGGGACTAGATCCTACGAGCAGTACTTC. V is TRBV15 and J is TRBJ2-7; 8 bases fit TRBD2. The CDR3 runs 17 residues. V was clipped by 2 bases and J by 1 base; unmatched bases: 10. Germline lookup yields CDR1 LNHNV and CDR2 YYDKDF (reference sequence). Full variable domain (remainder filled in from reference TRBV15 and TRBJ2-7): DAMVIQNPRYQVTQFGKPVTLSCSQTLNHNVMYWYQQKSSQAPKLLFHYYDKDFNNEADTPDNFQSRRPNTSFCFLDIRSPGLGDTAMYLCATSRHYSGTRSYEQYFGPGTRLTVT.

The CDR3 spells CASSSRGTGLDEQFF. As DNA, the CDR3 is TGTGCCAGCAGCTCCCGGGGGACAGGGTTGGATGAGCAGTTCTTC. This chain uses TRBV11-2 with TRBJ2-1; TRBD1 agrees at 9 bases. Germline trimming cut 4 bases from V and 8 bases from J; bases unmatched to any gene: 9. Germline V gives CDR1 SGHAT, CDR2 FQNNGV. This CDR3 spans 15 amino acids.

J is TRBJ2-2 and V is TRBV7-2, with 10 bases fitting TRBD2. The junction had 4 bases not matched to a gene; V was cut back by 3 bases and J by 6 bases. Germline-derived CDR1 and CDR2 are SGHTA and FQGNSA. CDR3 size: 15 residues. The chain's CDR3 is CASSFSGRIAGELFF. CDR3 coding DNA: TGTGCCAGCAGCTTTAGCGGGAGGATCGCCGGGGAGCTGTTTTTT.